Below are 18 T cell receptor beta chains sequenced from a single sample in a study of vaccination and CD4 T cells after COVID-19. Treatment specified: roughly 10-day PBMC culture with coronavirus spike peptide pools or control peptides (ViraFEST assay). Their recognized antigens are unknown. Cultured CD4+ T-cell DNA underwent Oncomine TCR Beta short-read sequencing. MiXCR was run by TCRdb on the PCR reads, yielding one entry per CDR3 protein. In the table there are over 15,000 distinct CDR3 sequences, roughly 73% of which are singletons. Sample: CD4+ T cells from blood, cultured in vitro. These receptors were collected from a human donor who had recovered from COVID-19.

CDR3 in DNA: TGTGCCAGCAGCCAAGGGGGCCGCACAGATACGCAGTATTTT. Translating gives CASSQGGRTDTQYF. The V and J genes are TRBV7-9 and TRBJ2-3, with 7 positions matching TRBD1. Germline V gene data show CDR1 as SEHNR and CDR2 as FQNEAQ (reference sequence). The CDR3 extends over 14 amino acids. V lost 5 bases, J lost 1 base, and 3 bases stayed unmatched.

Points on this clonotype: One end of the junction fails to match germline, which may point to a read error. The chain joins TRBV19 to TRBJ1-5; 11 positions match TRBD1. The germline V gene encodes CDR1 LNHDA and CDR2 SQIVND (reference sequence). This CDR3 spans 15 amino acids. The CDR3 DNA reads TGTGCCAGTAGTATAAGGACAGGGGGCAAACAGCCCCAGCATTTT. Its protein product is CASSIRTGGKQPQHF.

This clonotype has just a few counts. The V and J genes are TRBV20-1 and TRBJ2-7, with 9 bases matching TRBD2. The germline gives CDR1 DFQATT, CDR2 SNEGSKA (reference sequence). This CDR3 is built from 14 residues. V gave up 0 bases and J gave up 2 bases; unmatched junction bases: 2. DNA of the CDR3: TGCAGTGCTAGAGAGACTAGCGGAGCCTACGAGCAGTACTTC. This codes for CSARETSGAYEQYF.

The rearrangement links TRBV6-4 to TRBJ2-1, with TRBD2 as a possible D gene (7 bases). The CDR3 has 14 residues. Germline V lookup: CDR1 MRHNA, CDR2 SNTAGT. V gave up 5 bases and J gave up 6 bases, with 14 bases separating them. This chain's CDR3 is CASSREGGINEQFF. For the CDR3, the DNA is TGTGCCAGCAGTCGAGAGGGGGGGATCAATGAGCAGTTCTTC.

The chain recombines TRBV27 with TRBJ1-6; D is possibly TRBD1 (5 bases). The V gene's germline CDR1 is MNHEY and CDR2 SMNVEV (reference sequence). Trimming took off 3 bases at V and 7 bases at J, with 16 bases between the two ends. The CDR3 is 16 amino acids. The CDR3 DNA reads TGTGCCAGCAGTTTCGTCAGCAGAAAGGGGAATTCACCCCTCCACTTT. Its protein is CASSFVSRKGNSPLHF.

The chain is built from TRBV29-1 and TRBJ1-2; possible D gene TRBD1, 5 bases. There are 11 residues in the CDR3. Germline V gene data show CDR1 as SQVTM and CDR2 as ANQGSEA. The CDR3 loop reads CGGGDQNGYTF. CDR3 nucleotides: TGCGGTGGGGGGGACCAGAATGGCTACACCTTC.

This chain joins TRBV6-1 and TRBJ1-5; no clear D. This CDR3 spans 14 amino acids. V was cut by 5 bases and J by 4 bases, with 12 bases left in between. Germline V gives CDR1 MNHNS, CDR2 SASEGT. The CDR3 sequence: CASSPRGGNQPQHF. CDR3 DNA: TGTGCCAGCAGTCCTCGGGGAGGGAATCAGCCCCAGCATTTT.

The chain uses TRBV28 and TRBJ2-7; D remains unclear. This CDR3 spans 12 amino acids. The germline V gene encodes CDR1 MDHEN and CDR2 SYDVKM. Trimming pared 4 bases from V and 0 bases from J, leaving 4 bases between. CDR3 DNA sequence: TGTGCCAGCAGTTCTAACTCCTACGAGCAGTACTTC. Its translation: CASSSNSYEQYF.

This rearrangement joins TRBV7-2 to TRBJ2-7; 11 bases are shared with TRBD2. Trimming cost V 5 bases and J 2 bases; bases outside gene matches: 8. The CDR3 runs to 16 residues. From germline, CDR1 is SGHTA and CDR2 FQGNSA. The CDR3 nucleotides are TGTGCCAGCAGCCCCGGTAGCGGGAGGGCTACCTACGAGCAGTACTTC. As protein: CASSPGSGRATYEQYF.

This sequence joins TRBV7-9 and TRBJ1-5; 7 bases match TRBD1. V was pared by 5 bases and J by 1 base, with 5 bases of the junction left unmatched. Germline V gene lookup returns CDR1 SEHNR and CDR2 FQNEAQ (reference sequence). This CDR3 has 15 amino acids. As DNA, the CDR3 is TGTGCCAGCAGCAGACAGGGCGGCAGCAATCAGCCCCAGCATTTT. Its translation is CASSRQGGSNQPQHF.

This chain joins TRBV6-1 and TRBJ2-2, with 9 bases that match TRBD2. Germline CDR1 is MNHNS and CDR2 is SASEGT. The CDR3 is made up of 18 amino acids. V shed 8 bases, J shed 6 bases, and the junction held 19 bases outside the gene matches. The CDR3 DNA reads TGTGCCAGCCTGGGCTCGCATACTAGCGGGCCGGGGGCCGGGGAGCTGTTTTTT. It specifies CASLGSHTSGPGAGELFF.

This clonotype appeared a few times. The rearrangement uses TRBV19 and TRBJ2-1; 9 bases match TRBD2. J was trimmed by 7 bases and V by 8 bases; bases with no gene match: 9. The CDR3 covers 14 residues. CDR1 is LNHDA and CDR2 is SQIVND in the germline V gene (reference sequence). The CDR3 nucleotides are TGTGCCAGTCGGTTAGCGGGAGTGGGGAATGAGCAGTTCTTC. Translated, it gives CASRLAGVGNEQFF. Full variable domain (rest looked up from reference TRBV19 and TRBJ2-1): DGGITQSPKYLFRKEGQNVTLSCEQNLNHDAMYWYRQDPGQGLRLIYYSQIVNDFQKGDIAEGYSVSREKKESFPLTVTSAQKNPTAFYLCASRLAGVGNEQFFGPGTRLTVL.

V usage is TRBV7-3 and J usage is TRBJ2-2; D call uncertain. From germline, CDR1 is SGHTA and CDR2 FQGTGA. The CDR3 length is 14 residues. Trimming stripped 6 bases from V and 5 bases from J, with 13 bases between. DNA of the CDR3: TGTGCCAGCAGATTAGTCATCGGGACCGGGGAGCTGTTTTTT. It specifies CASRLVIGTGELFF.

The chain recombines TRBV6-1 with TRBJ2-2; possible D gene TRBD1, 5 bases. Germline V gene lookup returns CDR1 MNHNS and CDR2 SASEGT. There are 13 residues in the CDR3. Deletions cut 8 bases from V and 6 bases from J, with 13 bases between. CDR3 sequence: CASGAGWAGELFF. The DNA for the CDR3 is TGTGCCAGCGGGGCAGGGTGGGCCGGGGAGCTGTTTTTT.

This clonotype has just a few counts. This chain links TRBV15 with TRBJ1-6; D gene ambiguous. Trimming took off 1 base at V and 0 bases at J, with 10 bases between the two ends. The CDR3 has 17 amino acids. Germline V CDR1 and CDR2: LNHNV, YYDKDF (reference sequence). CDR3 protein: CATSRGLGSSYNSPLHF. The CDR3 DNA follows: TGTGCCACCAGCAGAGGGTTAGGGAGCTCCTATAATTCACCCCTCCACTTT.

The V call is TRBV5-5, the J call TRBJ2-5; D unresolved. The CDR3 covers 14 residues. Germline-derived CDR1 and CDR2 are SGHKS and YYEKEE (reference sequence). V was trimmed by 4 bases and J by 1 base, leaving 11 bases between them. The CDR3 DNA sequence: TGTGCCAGCAGCGCGTTACTCAGCCAAGAGACCCAGTACTTC. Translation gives CASSALLSQETQYF.

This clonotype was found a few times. CDR3 residues: CASYRVGNGYTF. CDR3 DNA: TGTGCCAGCTATAGGGTGGGAAATGGCTACACCTTC. The chain links TRBV27 to TRBJ1-2; D call uncertain. The CDR3 extends over 12 amino acids. V lost 8 bases and J lost 6, with 13 bases in between. From germline, CDR1 is MNHEY and CDR2 SMNVEV (reference sequence).

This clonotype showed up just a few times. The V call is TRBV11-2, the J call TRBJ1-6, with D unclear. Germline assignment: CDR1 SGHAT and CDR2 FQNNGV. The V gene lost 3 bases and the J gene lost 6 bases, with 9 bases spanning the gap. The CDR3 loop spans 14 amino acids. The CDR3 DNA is TGTGCCAGCAGCTTGACCAGGACTAATTCACCCCTCCACTTT. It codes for CASSLTRTNSPLHF.